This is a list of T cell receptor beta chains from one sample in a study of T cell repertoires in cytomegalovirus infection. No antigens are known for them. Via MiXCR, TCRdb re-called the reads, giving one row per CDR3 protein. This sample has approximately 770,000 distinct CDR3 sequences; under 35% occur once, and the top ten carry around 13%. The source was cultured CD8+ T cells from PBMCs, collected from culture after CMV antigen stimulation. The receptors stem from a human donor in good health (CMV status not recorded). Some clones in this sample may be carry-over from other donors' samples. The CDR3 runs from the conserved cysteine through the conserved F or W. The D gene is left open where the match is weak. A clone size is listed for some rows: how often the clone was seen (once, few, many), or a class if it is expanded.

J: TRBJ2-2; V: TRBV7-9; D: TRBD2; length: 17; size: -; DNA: TGTGCCAGCAGGTCGACTAGCCACCCGGCGAACACCGGGGAGCTGTTTTTT; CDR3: CASRSTSHPANTGELFF
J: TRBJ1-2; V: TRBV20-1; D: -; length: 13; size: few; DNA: TGCAGTGCTAGAGAAACTGCACTCTATGGCTACACCTTC; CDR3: CSARETALYGYTF
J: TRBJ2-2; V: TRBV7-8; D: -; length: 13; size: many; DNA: TGTGCCAGCAGCCCGAAGAGGGCCGGGGAGCTGTTTTTT; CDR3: CASSPKRAGELFF
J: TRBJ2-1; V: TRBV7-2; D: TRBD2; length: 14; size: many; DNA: TGTGCCAGCAGTCCGGGACTAGCGGACAATGAGCAGTTCTTC; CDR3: CASSPGLADNEQFF
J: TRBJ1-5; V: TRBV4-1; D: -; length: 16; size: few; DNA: TGCGCCAGCAGCCAGCCGGGAGTTGCTGGCAATCAGCCCCAGCATTTT; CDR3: CASSQPGVAGNQPQHF
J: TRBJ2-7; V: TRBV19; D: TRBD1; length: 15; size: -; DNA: TGTGCCAGTAGCAGATCCTGGGGACAGGGCCACGAGCAGTACTTC; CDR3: CASSRSWGQGHEQYF
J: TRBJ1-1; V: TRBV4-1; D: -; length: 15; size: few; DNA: TGCGCCAGCAGCCAAGGAGGCGGGGGAGGCACTGAAGCTTTCTTT; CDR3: CASSQGGGGGTEAFF
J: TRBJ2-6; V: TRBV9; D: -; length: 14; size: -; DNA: TGTGCCAGCGCTCCGGTCTCTGGGGCCAACGTCCTGACTTTC; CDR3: CASAPVSGANVLTF
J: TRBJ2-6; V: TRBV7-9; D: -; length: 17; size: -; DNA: TGTGCCAGCAGCTTAGCATCCCGACTCTCTGGGGCCAACGTCCTGACTTTC; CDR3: CASSLASRLSGANVLTF
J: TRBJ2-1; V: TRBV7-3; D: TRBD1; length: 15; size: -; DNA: TGTGCCAGCAGCCATGGGACAGGGGAGGGCAATGTGCAGTTCTTC; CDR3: CASSHGTGEGNVQFF
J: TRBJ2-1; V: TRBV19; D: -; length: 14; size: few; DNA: TGTGCCAGTAGTCTCTGGCAGAACTACAATGAGCAGTTCTTC; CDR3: CASSLWQNYNEQFF
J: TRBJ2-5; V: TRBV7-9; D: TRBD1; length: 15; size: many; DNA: TGTGCCAGCAGCACGCCCGACAGGGTTGAAGAGACCCAGTACTTC; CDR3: CASSTPDRVEETQYF
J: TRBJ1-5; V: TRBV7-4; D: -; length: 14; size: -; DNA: TGTGCCAGCAGCCTGGACGGGCTTTCTCAGCCCCAGCATTTT; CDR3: CASSLDGLSQPQHF
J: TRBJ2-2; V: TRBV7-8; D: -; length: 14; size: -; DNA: TGTGCCAGCAGCCAGACTGGAAAAACCGGGGAGCTGTTTTTT; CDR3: CASSQTGKTGELFF
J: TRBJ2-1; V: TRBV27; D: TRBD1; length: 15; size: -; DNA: TGTGCCAGCACCCCCGGCAGGGGGTCCTACAATGAGCAGTTCTTC; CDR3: CASTPGRGSYNEQFF
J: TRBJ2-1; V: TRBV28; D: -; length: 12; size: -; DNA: TGTGCCAGCACCCTCAGTGGGGATGAGCAGTTCTTC; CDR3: CASTLSGDEQFF
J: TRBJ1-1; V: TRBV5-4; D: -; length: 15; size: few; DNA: TGTGCCAGCAGCCCCCCGTGGCAGGGCGACACTGAAGCTTTCTTT; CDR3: CASSPPWQGDTEAFF
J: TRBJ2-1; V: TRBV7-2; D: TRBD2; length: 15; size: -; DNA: TGTGTCAGCACCTATAGTATGGGGGGGGTCAATGAGCAGTTCTTC; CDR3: CVSTYSMGGVNEQFF
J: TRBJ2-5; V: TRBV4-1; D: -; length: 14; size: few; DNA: TGCGCCAGCAGCTCAAGCGAGGGGCGTGAGACCCAGTACTTC; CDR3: CASSSSEGRETQYF
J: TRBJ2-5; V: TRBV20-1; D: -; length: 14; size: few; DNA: TGCAGTGCTAGAGATGCTGACGACAGCTTGTCCCAGTACTTC; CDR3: CSARDADDSLSQYF
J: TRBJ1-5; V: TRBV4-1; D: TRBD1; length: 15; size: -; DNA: TGCGCCAGCAGCCAAGTGGGACAGGGGGTTCAGCCCCAGCATTTT; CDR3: CASSQVGQGVQPQHF
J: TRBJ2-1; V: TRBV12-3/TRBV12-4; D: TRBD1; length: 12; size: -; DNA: TGTGCCAGCACTACAGGGGGTTTTGAGCAGTTCTTC; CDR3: CASTTGGFEQFF
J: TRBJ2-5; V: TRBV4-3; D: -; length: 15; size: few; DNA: TGCGCCAGCAGCAAACGACAGTCTTCCCAAGAGACCCAGTACTTC; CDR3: CASSKRQSSQETQYF
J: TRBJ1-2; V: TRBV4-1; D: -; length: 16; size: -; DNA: TGCGCCAGCAGCCAAGTAATGGGGGTATCCTACTATGGCTACACCTTC; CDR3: CASSQVMGVSYYGYTF
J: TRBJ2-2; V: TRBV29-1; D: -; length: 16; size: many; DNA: TGCAGCGTTGAAGATCATTACGGAAAGAACACCGGGGAGCTGTTTTTT; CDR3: CSVEDHYGKNTGELFF
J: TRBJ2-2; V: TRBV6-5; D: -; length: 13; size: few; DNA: TGTGCCAGCAGCATATTCGACACCGGGGAGCTGTTTTTT; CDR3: CASSIFDTGELFF
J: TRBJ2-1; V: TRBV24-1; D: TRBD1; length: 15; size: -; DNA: TGTGCCACCTCCATAGGGACAGCCAGAAACAATGAGCAGTTCTTC; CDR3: CATSIGTARNNEQFF
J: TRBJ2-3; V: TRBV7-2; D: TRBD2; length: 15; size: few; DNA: TGTGCCAGCAATAACGGACTAGCGAGCACAGATACGCAGTATTTT; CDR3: CASNNGLASTDTQYF
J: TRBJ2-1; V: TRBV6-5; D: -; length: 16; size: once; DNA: TGTGCCAGCAGTCTCCGCGTGGGTCCATTATACAATGAGCAGTTCTTC; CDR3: CASSLRVGPLYNEQFF
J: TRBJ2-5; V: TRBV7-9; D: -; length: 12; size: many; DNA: TGTGCCAGCAGCTCTGGGCGGGAGACCCAGTACTTC; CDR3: CASSSGRETQYF
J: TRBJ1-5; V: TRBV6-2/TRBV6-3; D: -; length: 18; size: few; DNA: TGTGCCAGCAGTTACGGGGGAGGGTATTCTTTAGCAAATCAGCCCCAGCATTTT; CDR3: CASSYGGGYSLANQPQHF
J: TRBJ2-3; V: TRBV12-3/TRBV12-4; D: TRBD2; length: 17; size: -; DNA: TGTGCCAGCAGCCCCCGGACTAGCGGGGGGGCCTTAGATACGCAGTATTTT; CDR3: CASSPRTSGGALDTQYF
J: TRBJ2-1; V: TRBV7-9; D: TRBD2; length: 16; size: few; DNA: TGTGCCAGCAGCCCTCCGGGACTAGCGGTCTACAATGAGCAGTTCTTC; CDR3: CASSPPGLAVYNEQFF
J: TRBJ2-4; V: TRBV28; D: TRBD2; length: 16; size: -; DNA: TGTGCCAGCAGTTTATCAGCGGGGTTCACCAAAAACATTCAGTACTTC; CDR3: CASSLSAGFTKNIQYF
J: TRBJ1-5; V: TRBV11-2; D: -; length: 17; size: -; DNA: TGTGCCAGCAGCTTAGATGCGGTCAGGGCCGTGAATCAGCCCCAGCATTTT; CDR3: CASSLDAVRAVNQPQHF
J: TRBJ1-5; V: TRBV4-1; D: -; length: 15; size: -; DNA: TGCGCCAGCAGCCAAGGTTGGGAGACGGGTCAGCCCCAGCATTTT; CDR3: CASSQGWETGQPQHF
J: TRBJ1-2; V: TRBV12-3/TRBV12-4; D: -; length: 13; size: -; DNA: TGTGCCAGCAGTCCTGGACAGTCCGTGGGCTACACCTTC; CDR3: CASSPGQSVGYTF
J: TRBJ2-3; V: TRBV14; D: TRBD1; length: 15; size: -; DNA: TGTGCCAGCAGCGAAGGGACAGGGCGCCCAGATACGCAGTATTTC; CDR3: CASSEGTGRPDTQYF